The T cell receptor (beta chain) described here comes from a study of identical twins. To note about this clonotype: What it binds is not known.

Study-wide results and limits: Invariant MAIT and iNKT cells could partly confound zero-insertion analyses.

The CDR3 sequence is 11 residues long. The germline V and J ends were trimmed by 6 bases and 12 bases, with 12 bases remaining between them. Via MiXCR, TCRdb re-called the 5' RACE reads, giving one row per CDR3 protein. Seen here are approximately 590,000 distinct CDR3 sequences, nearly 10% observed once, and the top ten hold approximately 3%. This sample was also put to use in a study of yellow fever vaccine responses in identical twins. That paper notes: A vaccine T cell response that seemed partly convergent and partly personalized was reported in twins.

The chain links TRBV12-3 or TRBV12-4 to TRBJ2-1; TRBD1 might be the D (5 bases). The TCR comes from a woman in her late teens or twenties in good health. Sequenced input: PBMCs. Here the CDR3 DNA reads TGTGCCAGCAGGGAAGGGGTCCCGCAGTTCTTC. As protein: CASREGVPQFF.